These 7 T cell receptor beta chains were all obtained from the same sample, sequenced in a study of tumor-infiltrating lymphocytes in primary liver carcinoma. Germline DNA was also extracted, while the blood RNA originated from unsorted whole blood. A constant-region primer primed TCR beta cDNA synthesis from about 0.45 ug of total RNA. Researchers made the TCR beta libraries by running three nested multiplex PCR rounds with slightly modified ARM-PCR. The first two PCR rounds used TRBV1-TRBV30 forward primers with a C-beta reverse primer, around 10 cycles each. TCRdb reprocessed the multiplex PCR reads via MiXCR and lists one record per CDR3 protein. The sample lists about 180,000 distinct CDR3 sequences; 50% to 75% were seen once. Sequenced sample: peripheral blood. The receptors come from a man aged 40-49 years with primary liver carcinoma and hepatitis B virus infection.

There are many counts of this clonotype. This chain joins TRBV11-2 and TRBJ2-1; the match to TRBD2 covers 8 bases. V shed 5 bases, J shed 1 base, and the junction held 7 bases outside the gene matches. CDR3 length: 16 amino acids. Looked up from germline, CDR1 is SGHAT and CDR2 is FQNNGV. The DNA for the CDR3 is TGTGCCAGCAGCCCTCGAGCTAGCGGGTCCTACAATGAGCAGTTCTTC. It codes for CASSPRASGSYNEQFF.

V usage is TRBV6-1 and J usage is TRBJ2-7, with D perhaps matching TRBD1 or TRBD2 (5 bases each). V lost 7 bases and J 4 bases, leaving 17 bases between the germline ends. Looked up from germline, CDR1 is MNHNS and CDR2 is SASEGT. There are 14 residues in the CDR3. CDR3 nucleotide sequence: TGTGCCAGCACCGGGGACGGGGTGGCATACGAGCAGTACTTC. Encoded protein: CASTGDGVAYEQYF.

Of note for this clonotype: No conserved phenylalanine or tryptophan ends this CDR3, so it is likely a read error. The chain couples TRBV11-2 to TRBJ2-7, with D tentatively TRBD2 (5 bases). Germline V gene data show CDR1 as SGHAT and CDR2 as FQNNGV. The CDR3 spans 11 residues. The V gene lost 1 base and the J gene lost 7 bases, with 5 bases spanning the gap. The CDR3, as DNA: TGTGCCAGCAGCTTAGGGGAGGAGCAGTACTTA. Translating gives CASSLGEEQYL.

The rearrangement joins TRBV11-2 to TRBJ2-1; D may be TRBD2 (5 bases). Germline CDR1 reads SGHAT; CDR2 reads FQNNGV. The CDR3 has 16 residues. Trimming took off 4 bases at V and 4 bases at J, with 17 bases between the two ends. This CDR3 reads CASSSGRLTGYNEQFF. Written as DNA, the CDR3 is TGTGCCAGCAGCTCCGGACGGTTGACGGGGTACAATGAGCAGTTCTTC.

The chain combines TRBV11-2 with TRBJ2-1; D tentatively fits TRBD1 or TRBD2 (5 bases each). The ends were cut back, 5 bases at V and 8 bases at J, with 22 bases in the middle. The CDR3 is 16 amino acids. Germline CDR1 is SGHAT and CDR2 is FQNNGV. CDR3: CASSKRWNPLGDEQFF. The CDR3 nucleotides read TGTGCCAGCAGCAAGCGGTGGAATCCCCTAGGGGATGAGCAGTTCTTC. The full variable domain, in which reference TRBV11-2 and TRBJ2-1 provide the parts outside the CDR3, is EAGVAQSPRYKIIEKRQSVAFWCNPISGHATLYWYQQILGQGPKLLIQFQNNGVVDDSQLPKDRFSAERLKGVDSTLKIQPAKLEDSAVYLCASSKRWNPLGDEQFFGPGTRLTVL.

The rearrangement joins TRBV12-3 or TRBV12-4 to TRBJ2-1; D is perhaps TRBD2 (6 bases). The ends were cut back, 5 bases at V and 9 bases at J, with 17 bases in the middle. The CDR3 is 14 amino acids. The CDR3 DNA reads TGTGCCAGCAGTCAGGCTCGGCGGGAAGCTGAGCAGTTCTTC. Protein: CASSQARREAEQFF.

This clonotype was seen only a few times. A clone one base away is much larger, so this may be a read error. The rearrangement links TRBV11-2 to TRBJ2-7, with D possibly being TRBD1 or TRBD2 (5 bases each). The CDR3 sequence is 14 residues long. Germline V CDR1 and CDR2: SGHAT, FQNNGV. V was cut by 2 bases and J by 6 bases, with 14 bases left in between. The CDR3 sequence is CASSLPGTRGEQYF. The CDR3 nucleotides are TGTGCCAGCAGCTTACCTGGGACCCGGGGCGAGCAGTACTTC.